Following are 32 T cell receptor beta chains from one sample sequenced in a study of vaccination and CD4 T cells after COVID-19. The treatment denotes: roughly 10-day PBMC culture with coronavirus spike peptide pools or control peptides (ViraFEST assay). Their specific antigens are unknown. CD4+ T cells that had been cultured provided DNA sequenced with the Oncomine TCR Beta short-read assay. MiXCR was run by TCRdb on the PCR reads, yielding one entry per CDR3 protein. The sample lists about 20,000 distinct CDR3 sequences, 38% occurring once. This specimen was CD4+ T cells from blood, cultured in vitro, taken before SARS-CoV-2 vaccination. The receptors shown here come from a human donor who received a COVID-19 vaccine.

This clonotype was recorded a few times. This chain links TRBV19 with TRBJ2-2, with D perhaps TRBD1 (5 bases). Germline V gives CDR1 LNHDA, CDR2 SQIVND (reference sequence). Trimming left V 2 bases short and J 6 bases short, with 7 bases between. This CDR3 comprises 13 residues. DNA of the CDR3: TGTGCCAGTAGTATAAGGGGCCCCGGGGAGCTGTTTTTT. Amino acids: CASSIRGPGELFF.

V usage is TRBV12-3 or TRBV12-4 and J usage is TRBJ2-5, with 10 nucleotides matching TRBD1. The J segment lost 5 bases and the V segment lost 6 bases, leaving 9 bases of the junction unmatched. The CDR3 contains 15 residues. The CDR3 DNA reads TGTGCCAGCAGAGTATCCGGGACAGGGGAGGAGACCCAGTACTTC. Protein product: CASRVSGTGEETQYF.

This clonotype has just a few counts. The CDR3 sequence is CAIDRGLNTEAFF. DNA of the CDR3: TGTGCCATCGACAGGGGATTGAACACTGAAGCTTTCTTT. This chain connects TRBV10-3 to TRBJ1-1; TRBD1 matches 8 bases. From germline, CDR1 is ENHRY and CDR2 SYGVKD. The CDR3 is made up of 13 amino acids. Unmatched junction bases numbered 2, after V lost 8 bases and J lost 0 bases.

This clonotype turned up a few times. J is TRBJ2-4 and V is TRBV19; D remains unclear. V shed 11 bases and J shed 9 bases, with 14 bases lying between them. CDR3 length equals 11 residues. Germline V gene lookup returns CDR1 LNHDA and CDR2 SQIVND (reference sequence). Here the CDR3 DNA reads TGTGCCGCTCGGTGCGAATGCATTCAGTACTTC. Protein product: CAARCECIQYF.

This clonotype showed up just once. V is TRBV25-1 and J is TRBJ2-7; tentative D call: TRBD1 (5 bases). The germline V and J ends were trimmed by 0 bases and 5 bases, with 11 bases remaining between them. Germline V gene sequence: CDR1 MGHDK, CDR2 SYGVNS. This CDR3 has 14 residues. The DNA of the CDR3 is TGTGCCAGCAGTGAATATCCACAGGTCAACGAGCAGTACTTC. This sequence encodes CASSEYPQVNEQYF.

The chain is built from TRBV7-8 and TRBJ1-4; tentatively, D is TRBD1 (5 bases). This CDR3 region has 15 residues. Germline V CDR1 and CDR2: SGHVS, FQNEAQ. V gave up 5 bases and J gave up 12 bases, with 22 bases separating them. The CDR3 spells CASSRDRGLRGELFF. The CDR3, as DNA: TGTGCCAGCAGCAGGGACCGAGGACTGCGGGGGGAACTGTTTTTT.

V gene TRBV24-1 combines with J gene TRBJ2-5, with D possibly being TRBD1 or TRBD2 (5 bases each). V shed 3 bases and J shed 1 base, with 11 bases lying between them. The CDR3 runs to 15 residues. Looked up from germline, CDR1 is KGHDR and CDR2 is SFDVKD. CDR3 in DNA: TGTGCCACCAGTGATCGGGACGGCCCCCAAGAGACCCAGTACTTC. It translates to CATSDRDGPQETQYF.

The rearrangement joins TRBV6-1 to TRBJ1-1, with 10 bases aligning to TRBD1. Germline V lookup: CDR1 MNHNS, CDR2 SASEGT. The CDR3 is 14 residues long. The V segment lost 6 bases and the J segment 1 base; nucleotides outside the gene matches: 2. CDR3 sequence: CASRWTGGNTEAFF. As DNA, the CDR3 is TGTGCCAGCAGGTGGACAGGGGGGAACACTGAAGCTTTCTTT.

The chain is built from TRBV24-1 and TRBJ1-1; D remains ambiguous. Germline loops: CDR1 KGHDR, CDR2 SFDVKD. The CDR3 has 13 residues. Between the trimmed V and J ends, which lost 2 bases and 8 bases, there was a span of 11 bases. CDR3 region: CATSDSAGLEAFF. CDR3 DNA: TGTGCCACCAGTGATTCGGCCGGATTGGAAGCTTTCTTT.

The J gene is TRBJ1-5, the V gene TRBV20-1, with D perhaps TRBD1 (5 bases). The CDR3 sequence is 12 residues long. CDR1 and CDR2 (germline): DFQATT, SNEGSKA (reference sequence). Trimming left V 6 bases short and J 7 bases short, with 13 bases between. CDR3 coding DNA: TGCAGTGCAGGGGACCCGGACCAGCCCCAGCATTTT. Its translation: CSAGDPDQPQHF.

CDR3 amino acids: CASSQDGRKQETQYF. CDR3 sequence (DNA): TGTGCCAGCAGCCAAGATGGGCGGAAACAAGAGACCCAGTACTTC. The J gene is TRBJ2-5, the V gene TRBV4-2, with D unresolved. Germline loops: CDR1 LGHNA, CDR2 YNFKEQ. CDR3 size: 15 residues. V lost 0 bases and J lost 2, with 10 bases in between.

This clonotype was seen more than once but under ten times. This chain joins TRBV5-4 and TRBJ2-7; D remains unclear. Germline V gene lookup returns CDR1 SGHNT and CDR2 YYREEE (reference sequence). The CDR3 covers 15 residues. Trimming removed 4 bases from V and 4 bases from J, with 18 bases in between. For the CDR3, the DNA is TGTGCCAGCAGCCAGCGACTGAGTACCGTGTACGAGCAGTACTTC. It specifies CASSQRLSTVYEQYF.

The chain carries TRBV6-2 or TRBV6-3 and TRBJ1-5, with D perhaps matching TRBD1 (5 bases). The germline V and J ends were trimmed by 3 bases and 0 bases, with 24 bases remaining between them. Germline V gene sequence: CDR1 MNHEY, CDR2 SVGEGT. The CDR3 runs to 20 residues. DNA of the CDR3: TGTGCCAGCAGTTATCTGGCCCCAGGGCCGAAAAGCTATAGCAATCAGCCCCAGCATTTT. This translates into CASSYLAPGPKSYSNQPQHF.

The chain combines TRBV2 with TRBJ1-4, with TRBD1 matching 8 bases. The CDR3 totals 15 residues. CDR1 SNHLY and CDR2 FYNNEI come from the germline V gene. V shed 7 bases and J 7 bases; nucleotides not matched to a gene: 11. In DNA form, the CDR3 reads TGTGCCAGCAAACCGGGGGACAGGCGAACTGAAAAACTGTTTTTT. The encoded protein is CASKPGDRRTEKLFF.

This clonotype was detected a few times. The chain couples TRBV19 to TRBJ2-7; maybe TRBD1 (5 bases). CDR1 is LNHDA and CDR2 is SQIVND in the germline V gene (reference sequence). Trimming shortened V by 5 bases and J by 1 base, and 12 bases separated the two germline ends. CDR3 length: 14 amino acids. The CDR3 DNA reads as TGTGCCAGTAGTGGCAGGGCCCTATCCTACGAGCAGTACTTC. This translates into CASSGRALSYEQYF.

This chain links TRBV24-1 with TRBJ2-7; TRBD1 aligns across 9 bases. The CDR3 totals 13 residues. Losses at the gene ends were 4 bases for V and 3 bases for J; bases not matched to a gene: 0. The germline CDR1 and CDR2 sequences are KGHDR and SFDVKD. The chain's CDR3 is CATSETGGYEQYF. The CDR3 nucleotides read TGTGCCACCAGTGAGACAGGGGGCTACGAGCAGTACTTC.

V and J are TRBV7-9 and TRBJ1-1, with D maybe TRBD1 (6 bases). CDR1 and CDR2 from the germline V gene are SEHNR and FQNEAQ (reference sequence). V shed 5 bases and J shed 4 bases, with 8 bases lying between them. CDR3 length: 12 residues. CDR3 nucleotides: TGTGCCAGCAGCCCGGACAGCACTGAAGCTTTCTTT. Translated: CASSPDSTEAFF.

This clonotype was observed a handful of times. V is TRBV30 and J is TRBJ1-1; D ambiguous. The CDR3 totals 17 residues. The V end was cut by 0 bases, the J end by 6 bases, with 23 bases between. CDR1 and CDR2 (germline): GTSNPN, SVGIG (reference sequence). In DNA form, the CDR3 reads TGTGCCTGGAGTGTAAACTCTCTGGGCCCTCGGAGAGCTGAAGCTTTCTTT. It encodes CAWSVNSLGPRRAEAFF.

The J gene is TRBJ2-5, the V gene TRBV3-1; a possible D gene is TRBD1 (6 bases). V lost 0 bases, J lost 3 bases, and 8 bases lay in between. The CDR3 contains 14 residues. The germline V gene has CDR1 LGHDT and CDR2 YNNKEL (reference sequence). This CDR3 is CASSQDTGKETQYF. DNA for the CDR3: TGTGCCAGCAGCCAAGACACAGGGAAAGAGACCCAGTACTTC.

V is TRBV20-1 and J is TRBJ2-2; D unresolved. CDR3 size: 13 residues. V gave up 0 bases and J gave up 4 bases, with 6 bases separating them. Per the germline V gene, CDR1 is DFQATT and CDR2 is SNEGSKA (reference sequence). In DNA, the CDR3 is TGCAGTGCTAGAGAGTCTAGCACCGGGGAGCTGTTTTTT. Its protein product is CSARESSTGELFF.

The rearrangement links TRBV18 to TRBJ1-2, with 12 positions matching TRBD1. The junction had 5 bases not matched to a gene; V was cut back by 3 bases and J by 0 bases. Germline CDR1 and CDR2: KGHSH and LQKENI. This CDR3 has 17 residues. The CDR3 reads CASSPGTGGDSNYGYTF. Here the CDR3 DNA reads TGTGCCAGCTCACCTGGGACAGGGGGCGATTCTAACTATGGCTACACCTTC.

This chain joins TRBV5-1 and TRBJ2-7; D perhaps matches TRBD2 (6 bases). CDR3 length: 14 amino acids. Germline values: CDR1 SGHRS, CDR2 YFSETQ. V lost 4 bases and J lost 0, with 11 bases in between. The CDR3 DNA follows: TGCGCCAGCAGCCCTGGGAGGTTCTCCTACGAGCAGTACTTC. Amino acid sequence: CASSPGRFSYEQYF. The entire variable domain, with the rest obtained from reference TRBV5-1 and TRBJ2-7, is as follows: KAGVTQTPRYLIKTRGQQVTLSCSPISGHRSVSWYQQTPGQGLQFLFEYFSETQRNKGNFPGRFSGRQFSNSRSEMNVSTLELGDSALYLCASSPGRFSYEQYFGPGTRLTVT.

This chain connects TRBV30 to TRBJ2-5; 13 bases match TRBD2. J was trimmed by 5 bases and V by 5 bases; bases with no gene match: 5. Germline assignment: CDR1 GTSNPN and CDR2 SVGIG (reference sequence). This CDR3 contains 14 residues. In DNA form, the CDR3 reads TGTGCCTGGCGACTAGCGGGGGGTCGGGAGACCCAGTACTTC. As protein: CAWRLAGGRETQYF.

The rearrangement links TRBV7-3 to TRBJ2-2; 9 nucleotides align to TRBD2. V shed 5 bases, J shed 6 bases, and the junction held 4 bases outside the gene matches. The CDR3 is 14 amino acids. From germline, CDR1 is SGHTA and CDR2 FQGTGA. DNA for the CDR3: TGTGCCAGCAGCCCCGCGGGGGGGCCCGGGGAGCTGTTTTTT. Protein product: CASSPAGGPGELFF.

The rearrangement links TRBV10-3 to TRBJ2-5, with 13 bases matching TRBD2. V shed 10 bases, J shed 2 bases, and the junction held 4 bases outside the gene matches. Germline CDR1 is ENHRY and CDR2 is SYGVKD. This CDR3 is built from 14 residues. The CDR3 protein is CASGTSGDQETQYF. The CDR3 region has the DNA TGTGCCAGCGGGACTAGCGGGGATCAAGAGACCCAGTACTTC.

The chain employs TRBV2 and TRBJ2-2; a weak D match, TRBD1 (8 bases). Germline V gene data show CDR1 as SNHLY and CDR2 as FYNNEI. The V gene lost 4 bases and the J gene lost 5 bases, with 14 bases spanning the gap. The CDR3 runs 15 residues. CDR3 sequence reads: CASSGYRGGTGELFF. CDR3 DNA sequence: TGTGCCAGCAGTGGCTACAGGGGGGGAACCGGGGAGCTGTTTTTT.

The chain is built from TRBV6-1 and TRBJ1-1; 9 nucleotides line up with TRBD1. V lost 1 base and J lost 6; bases outside the gene matches: 0. The germline V gene has CDR1 MNHNS and CDR2 SASEGT. The CDR3 has 13 residues. In DNA, the CDR3 is TGTGCCAGCAGTGAAGGGACAGGGGCTGAAGCTTTCTTT. It is translated as CASSEGTGAEAFF.

This chain joins TRBV20-1 and TRBJ2-3, with TRBD2 matching over 7 bases. The CDR3 is 15 residues long. The V and J ends lost 5 bases and 6 bases, in that order; junction bases with no gene match: 14. Per the germline V gene, CDR1 is DFQATT and CDR2 is SNEGSKA (reference sequence). In DNA form, the CDR3 reads TGCAGTGCTGAAGGGGACTCGAGCGGGGTTGATACGCAGTATTTT. This gives the protein CSAEGDSSGVDTQYF.

This clonotype was counted between two and nine times. The chain combines TRBV30 with TRBJ1-2; D gene uncertain. V was pared by 2 bases and J by 8 bases, with 12 bases between. The germline V gene has CDR1 GTSNPN and CDR2 SVGIG (reference sequence). CDR3 length: 12 residues. The CDR3 bases are TGTGCCTGGAGTAAAACAACTATGGGCTACACCTTC. Its translation: CAWSKTTMGYTF.

V and J are TRBV9 and TRBJ2-3, with D possibly being TRBD1 or TRBD2 (5 bases each). Germline-derived CDR1 and CDR2 are SGDLS and YYNGEE. Trimming stripped 3 bases from V and 4 bases from J, with 24 bases between. CDR3 length: 18 amino acids. As DNA, the CDR3 is TGTGCCAGCAGCGCGAGGGGTAGGGCGGGCCCGGCACCAGATACGCAGTATTTT. Protein product: CASSARGRAGPAPDTQYF.

The chain combines TRBV30 with TRBJ2-5, with D tentatively TRBD1 or TRBD2 (5 bases each). Per germline, CDR1 GTSNPN and CDR2 SVGIG (reference sequence). The CDR3 extends over 14 amino acids. V was pared by 0 bases and J by 1 base, with 9 bases between. CDR3 sequence (DNA): TGTGCCTGGAGTGTAAGGGACCCCCAAGAGACCCAGTACTTC. Its translation is CAWSVRDPQETQYF.

Note on this clonotype: The junction departs from the called germline gene at one end, perhaps through a read error. This chain uses TRBV19 with TRBJ1-2; possibly TRBD1 for D (5 bases). CDR3 length: 12 residues. The V gene's germline CDR1 is LNHDA and CDR2 SQIVND (reference sequence). The DNA of the CDR3 is TGTGCCAGTAGTGAGCTAAGGGGTGGCTACGCCTTC. Translated, it gives CASSELRGGYAF. Full variable domain (outside the CDR3, taken from reference TRBV19 and TRBJ1-2): DGGITQSPKYLFRKEGQNVTLSCEQNLNHDAMYWYRQDPGQGLRLIYYSQIVNDFQKGDIAEGYSVSREKKESFPLTVTSAQKNPTAFYLCASSELRGGYAFGSGTRLTVV.